Below are 5 T cell receptor beta chains sequenced from a single sample in a study of naive and memory T cell subsets (dated by TCRdb to 2017 to 2019). On the study overall, not on this receptor specifically: Naive repertoires, especially CD8, contained a few larger clonotypes, possibly memory cells re-expressing CD45RA.

Libraries were prepared through UMI-ligation and nested PCR. The sample was run on an Illumina MiSeq. An equimolar mix of two oligonucleotides covering both TRBC1 and TRBC2 was used as the beta constant-region primer. The ligated cDNA went through four rounds of PCR with nested alpha and beta constant-region primers together with the SP2 primer. Clones were called with MiXCR by TCRdb after fastp trimmed the public reads at Q25, and only in-frame beta chains were retained. Entries that share a CDR3 protein sequence are merged under the most common genes and DNA. Within this sample are roughly 99,000 distinct CDR3 sequences, with around 10% of them counted one time only. Around 0.13% of the sample is held by the ten biggest clonotypes. These TCRs' antigens remain unknown. Sequenced input: naive CD4+ T cells from blood. Taken with the paper, the label for cell subset or site translates to: naive T cells, CD45RA high CD27+. The receptor source for this set is a human donor in good health.

In its sample, this clonotype was seen many times. V and J are TRBV6-2 or TRBV6-3 and TRBJ2-7; D may be TRBD2 (6 bases). Deletions cut 4 bases from V and 3 bases from J, with 10 bases between. The CDR3 is made up of 13 amino acids. CDR1 MNHEY and CDR2 SVGEGT come from the germline V gene. The CDR3 loop is CASSWRDLYEQYF. The CDR3 bases are TGTGCCAGCAGTTGGCGGGACCTCTACGAGCAGTACTTC.

This clonotype was counted at least ten times. The chain joins TRBV19 to TRBJ1-3, with D uncertain. The CDR3 is 14 amino acids. From germline, CDR1 is LNHDA and CDR2 SQIVND (reference sequence). Trimming pared 6 bases from V and 0 bases from J, leaving 9 bases between. CDR3 residues: CASRRTSSGNTIYF. As DNA, the CDR3 is TGTGCCAGTAGGCGGACCTCCTCTGGAAACACCATATATTTT.

The J gene is TRBJ2-7, the V gene TRBV6-2 or TRBV6-3; TRBD1 agrees at 10 bases. Germline loops: CDR1 MNHEY, CDR2 SVGEGT. Trimming at V came to 2 bases and at J to 6 bases, leaving 4 bases not matched to a gene. The CDR3 runs 14 residues. The CDR3: CASSYKGTGAEQYF. DNA of the CDR3: TGTGCCAGCAGTTACAAAGGGACAGGGGCCGAGCAGTACTTC.

This clonotype was detected a few times. The V gene is TRBV12-3 or TRBV12-4, the J gene TRBJ1-4, with D uncertain. The CDR3 is 12 residues long. V was pared by 4 bases and J by 3 bases, with 3 bases between. CDR3 nucleotide sequence: TGTGCCAGCAGTTCCTCTAATGAAAAACTGTTTTTT. Translation gives CASSSSNEKLFF.

The sample holds a few counts of this clonotype. The CDR3 region has the DNA TGTGCCAGCAGCGTCAACAGGGGTGGCTACACCTTC. Its translation: CASSVNRGGYTF. The J gene is TRBJ1-2, the V gene TRBV5-5; 7 nucleotides agree with TRBD1. CDR1 SGHKS and CDR2 YYEKEE come from the germline V gene (reference sequence). This CDR3 has 12 amino acids. V shed 4 bases, J shed 7 bases, and the junction held 4 bases outside the gene matches.